One sample yielded the 26 T cell receptor beta chains listed below, sequenced in a study of blood T cell repertoires in COVID-19 (TCRdb year 2020). The library was made by the immunoSEQ multiplex PCR assay. TCRdb provides this immuneACCESS table in a form limited to in-frame rearrangements. Some clones are lacking; in checked studies, under half of them reflect an unresolved V gene, and why the rest are absent is not known. A total of tens of thousands of clones appear in this sample, 90% of them only once. In total, the top ten clones hold more than 15% of the sample. The source material was peripheral blood. These receptor sequences come from a woman older than 75 with active or convalescent COVID-19.

This chain joins TRBV4-3 and TRBJ2-1; a weak D match, TRBD2 (6 bases). The V gene's germline CDR1 is LGHNA and CDR2 YSLEER. The CDR3 has 14 residues. The V and J ends lost 4 bases and 9 bases respectively, with 16 bases between them. The CDR3: CASSRNTFSGEQFF. The CDR3 coding sequence is TGCGCCAGCAGCCGGAATACCTTTAGCGGTGAGCAGTTCTTC.

The chain joins TRBV28 to TRBJ1-1, with D perhaps matching TRBD1 (6 bases). The V end was cut by 8 bases, the J end by 11 bases, with 12 bases between. CDR1 and CDR2 from the germline V gene are MDHEN and SYDVKM. The CDR3 runs to 10 residues. CDR3: CASRQGTAFF. The DNA of the CDR3 is TGTGCCAGCCGGCAGGGGACGGCTTTCTTT.

This chain joins TRBV3-1 (or the pseudogene TRBV3-2) and TRBJ1-3; possibly TRBD1 for D (5 bases). The CDR3 is made up of 17 amino acids. The germline V gene has CDR1 LGHDT and CDR2 YNNKEL (reference sequence). V lost 4 bases and J lost 4, with 20 bases in between. The chain's CDR3 is CASSRLGRGYAGNTIYF. DNA of the CDR3: TGTGCCAGCAGCCGTCTGGGGCGGGGGTACGCCGGAAACACCATATATTTT.

The rearrangement links TRBV13 to TRBJ2-5; no clear D. This CDR3 spans 14 amino acids. Trimming removed 5 bases from V and 5 bases from J, with 15 bases in between. Germline V gene sequence: CDR1 PRHDT, CDR2 FYEKMQ (reference sequence). The CDR3 DNA reads as TGTGCCAGCAGCCTATCGACACGTTACGAGACCCAGTACTTC. Protein: CASSLSTRYETQYF.

This sequence joins TRBV5-5 and TRBJ2-3; D perhaps matches TRBD1 (7 bases). Trimming took off 1 base at V and 1 base at J, with 13 bases between the two ends. Germline values: CDR1 SGHKS, CDR2 YYEKEE (reference sequence). This CDR3 spans 16 amino acids. CDR3 amino acids: CASSLRRGLGTDTQYF. DNA of the CDR3: TGTGCCAGCAGCTTGCGGAGGGGGCTAGGCACAGATACGCAGTATTTT. Drawing the rest from reference TRBV5-5 and TRBJ2-3, the complete variable domain is DAGVTQSPTHLIKTRGQQVTLRCSPISGHKSVSWYQQVLGQGPQFIFQYYEKEERGRGNFPDRFSARQFPNYSSELNVNALLLGDSALYLCASSLRRGLGTDTQYFGPGTRLTVL.

V usage is TRBV27 and J usage is TRBJ1-3; possible D gene TRBD1, 5 bases. CDR1 and CDR2 from the germline V gene are MNHEY and SMNVEV (reference sequence). CDR3 length: 14 amino acids. V was pared by 6 bases and J by 0 bases, with 9 bases between. CDR3 loop: CASSGGYSGNTIYF. In DNA, the CDR3 is TGTGCCAGCAGCGGGGGATACTCTGGAAACACCATATATTTT.

The chain recombines TRBV4-3 with TRBJ1-2; D is unclear. The CDR3 has 16 residues. CDR1 and CDR2 (germline): LGHNA, YSLEER. V lost 4 bases to trimming and J lost 7 bases, with 22 bases between them. CDR3 protein: CASSRAGDLAGGGYTF. In DNA, the CDR3 is TGCGCCAGCAGCCGGGCAGGCGACCTGGCGGGTGGTGGCTACACCTTC.

The sample holds a few counts of this clone. CDR3 sequence: CASSTTGFQTGELFF. The CDR3 nucleotides read TGTGCCAGCAGTACGACGGGATTTCAGACCGGGGAGCTGTTTTTT. The V and J genes are TRBV6-2 or TRBV6-3 and TRBJ2-2; perhaps TRBD2 as D (5 bases). This CDR3 region has 15 residues. CDR1 is MNHEY and CDR2 is SVGEGT in the germline V gene. The V end lost 5 bases, the J end lost 5 bases, and 15 bases lay between the germline ends.

The rearrangement links TRBV28 to TRBJ2-1; 8 bases line up with TRBD2. The CDR3 spans 20 residues. Germline V CDR1 and CDR2: MDHEN, SYDVKM. Trimming cost V 5 bases and J 3 bases; bases outside gene matches: 21. CDR3 amino acids: CASSPFLSVKAGANYNEQFF. CDR3 sequence (DNA): TGTGCCAGCAGTCCCTTTCTATCCGTTAAAGCGGGGGCCAACTACAATGAGCAGTTCTTC.

V usage is TRBV19 and J usage is TRBJ1-2; weak D call: TRBD1 (6 bases). The CDR3 is 13 amino acids. Trimming left V 1 base short and J 7 bases short, with 10 bases between. Per germline, CDR1 LNHDA and CDR2 SQIVND (reference sequence). The CDR3 reads CASSIGRGPGYTF. The CDR3 DNA sequence: TGTGCCAGTAGTATAGGCAGGGGTCCTGGCTACACCTTC.

V is TRBV28 and J is TRBJ2-7, with 10 positions matching TRBD1. The CDR3 runs to 13 residues. The germline gives CDR1 MDHEN, CDR2 SYDVKM. Trimming removed 6 bases from V and 4 bases from J; junction bases left unmatched: 3. The CDR3 DNA reads TGTGCCAGCAGAAGGACAGGGGGTTACGAGCAGTACTTC. The encoded protein is CASRRTGGYEQYF.

The J gene is TRBJ2-7, the V gene TRBV4-3, with D possibly matching TRBD2 (5 bases). The germline CDR1 and CDR2 sequences are LGHNA and YSLEER. The CDR3 consists of 15 residues. Trimming stripped 0 bases from V and 4 bases from J, with 13 bases between. Written as DNA, the CDR3 is TGCGCCAGCAGCCAAGACAGGTTCCTAGCTTACGAGCAGTACTTC. As protein: CASSQDRFLAYEQYF.

V and J are TRBV4-3 and TRBJ1-3; D call uncertain. V was trimmed by 1 base and J by 0 bases, leaving 10 bases between them. CDR3 length: 16 amino acids. CDR1 and CDR2 (germline): LGHNA, YSLEER. The CDR3 sequence is CASSQVSRLSGNTIYF. In nucleotides, the CDR3 is TGCGCCAGCAGCCAAGTTTCGAGGCTCTCTGGAAACACCATATATTTT.

The chain links TRBV2 to TRBJ2-5; D unresolved. V was cut by 3 bases and J by 1 base, with 12 bases left in between. CDR3 size: 15 residues. From germline, CDR1 is SNHLY and CDR2 FYNNEI. Here the CDR3 DNA reads TGTGCCAGCAGTGAGGAAGCAGGATCCCAAGAGACCCAGTACTTC. Protein: CASSEEAGSQETQYF.

The rearrangement joins TRBV4-3 to TRBJ1-2, with D hard to call. Germline-derived CDR1 and CDR2 are LGHNA and YSLEER. The CDR3 covers 16 residues. Trimming took off 0 bases at V and 4 bases at J, with 15 bases between the two ends. In nucleotides, the CDR3 is TGCGCCAGCAGCCAAGATGGGTCGACACTCGCCTATGGCTACACCTTC. This translates into CASSQDGSTLAYGYTF.

This clone has a single count. This chain joins TRBV27 and TRBJ1-4, with 9 bases lining up with TRBD1. Germline CDR1 and CDR2: MNHEY and SMNVEV (reference sequence). This CDR3 comprises 14 residues. After removal of 2 bases from V and 7 bases from J, the junction contained 2 bases not matched to a gene. The DNA for the CDR3 is TGTGCCAGCAGTTTACGGACAGGGGTTGAAAAACTGTTTTTT. This translates into CASSLRTGVEKLFF.

The rearrangement uses TRBV5-1 and TRBJ2-7; weak D call: TRBD1 (6 bases). V was clipped by 4 bases and J by 4 bases, with 12 bases between them. The CDR3 runs 13 residues. Germline assignment: CDR1 SGHRS and CDR2 YFSETQ. The CDR3 reads CASSRDKEYEQYF. Written as DNA, the CDR3 is TGCGCCAGCAGCCGGGACAAAGAGTACGAGCAGTACTTC.

The rearrangement uses TRBV4-1 and TRBJ2-1; 14 nucleotides line up with TRBD2. V shed 5 bases, J shed 5 bases, and the junction held 5 bases outside the gene matches. Germline V lookup: CDR1 MGHRA, CDR2 YSYEKL. The CDR3 covers 16 residues. The CDR3 loop is CASSLRLAGGNNEQFF. CDR3 DNA sequence: TGCGCCAGCAGCTTGCGACTAGCGGGGGGGAACAATGAGCAGTTCTTC.

On this clone itself: Other DNA sequences in this specimen translate into the identical CDR3. This rearrangement joins TRBV18 to TRBJ1-6, with D possibly being TRBD1 (5 bases). The CDR3 is 14 amino acids. The germline CDR1 and CDR2 sequences are KGHSH and LQKENI. Trimming left V 3 bases short and J 7 bases short, with 10 bases between. The DNA of the CDR3 is TGTGCCAGCTCACCGGAGACAGCCAATTCACCCCTCCACTTT. Translating it yields CASSPETANSPLHF.

The rearrangement joins TRBV4-1 to TRBJ2-1, with 8 bases matching TRBD2. Germline V gene sequence: CDR1 MGHRA, CDR2 YSYEKL. V was pared by 1 base and J by 0 bases, with 8 bases of the junction left unmatched. The CDR3 contains 18 residues. The CDR3 protein is CASSQGLAGLLSYNEQFF. The CDR3 DNA sequence: TGCGCCAGCAGCCAAGGCTTAGCGGGGCTTCTCTCCTACAATGAGCAGTTCTTC.

The chain joins TRBV28 to TRBJ1-5; D possibly corresponds to TRBD1 (5 bases). This CDR3 contains 12 residues. Trimming removed 7 bases at V and 5 bases at J, with 9 bases between. The germline CDR1 and CDR2 sequences are MDHEN and SYDVKM. The CDR3 loop reads CASTWGDQPQHF. CDR3 DNA sequence: TGTGCCAGCACCTGGGGCGATCAGCCCCAGCATTTT.

V gene TRBV2 combines with J gene TRBJ2-3; D is possibly TRBD2 (6 bases). CDR3 size: 13 residues. CDR1 is SNHLY and CDR2 is FYNNEI in the germline V gene. V dropped 8 bases and J dropped 2 bases, with 11 bases sitting between them. The CDR3 spells CASSGLFTDTQYF. For the CDR3, the DNA is TGTGCCAGCTCTGGACTATTCACAGATACGCAGTATTTT.

The rearrangement uses TRBV2 and TRBJ1-4; D is unclear. The germline CDR1 and CDR2 sequences are SNHLY and FYNNEI. V lost 5 bases to trimming and J lost 6 bases, with 4 bases between them. CDR3 length: 11 residues. The chain's CDR3 is CASSRDEKLFF. The CDR3 region has the DNA TGTGCCAGCAGTCGGGATGAAAAACTGTTTTTT.

The chain employs TRBV21-1 and TRBJ2-5; the tabulated D call, TRBD2, remains unverified against the DNA. TRBV21-1 is deemed a pseudogene. The CDR3 contains 10 residues. The CDR3 DNA sequence: TGTGCCAGCAGCACCGGGACTGGCTACTTC. Its protein is CASSTGTGYF.

V gene TRBV7-2 combines with J gene TRBJ2-7; 12 positions agree with TRBD1. The junction had 9 bases not matched to a gene; V was cut back by 3 bases and J by 6 bases. This CDR3 comprises 16 residues. Germline loops: CDR1 SGHTA, CDR2 FQGNSA. This CDR3 reads CASSFRSGTGGIEQYF. The DNA for the CDR3 is TGTGCCAGCAGCTTCAGGTCCGGGACAGGGGGCATCGAGCAGTACTTC.

In regard to this clone: The sample holds other DNA sequences that translate to the same CDR3. The rearrangement uses TRBV30 and TRBJ1-5, with D perhaps matching TRBD1 (5 bases). The V end was cut by 0 bases, the J end by 4 bases, with 7 bases between. This CDR3 is 13 amino acids long. The germline CDR1 and CDR2 sequences are GTSNPN and SVGIG (reference sequence). DNA for the CDR3: TGTGCCTGGAGTGTACGGGGGAATCAGCCCCAGCATTTT. Its translation: CAWSVRGNQPQHF.